Listed below are T cell receptor beta chains from one sample, sequenced in a study of T-cell memory formation after mild COVID-19. Each CDR3 protein is one row after TCRdb ran MiXCR on the 5' RACE reads. The top ten clones hold approximately 12% of a sample with hundreds of thousands of distinct CDR3 sequences, 20% of them seen once. The sequenced sample consisted of PBMCs or a T cell subset sorted from them (not recorded which). Receptors were obtained from an adult woman who had mild COVID-19 (a few samples of this study predate the infection). Cell type and time point are not known. Both conserved end residues are part of each CDR3. The order of the fields is clone size, V gene, J gene, CDR3 protein. Rows may omit the clone size; those that give it use once, few, many or a size class.

clone size: NA
V gene: TRBV5-6
J gene: TRBJ1-1
CDR3 protein: CASSLGPSGEAFF

clone size: NA
V gene: TRBV11-2
J gene: TRBJ1-2
CDR3 protein: CASSSPLGGDYGYTF

clone size: few
V gene: TRBV27
J gene: TRBJ1-5
CDR3 protein: CASSPRGFTNQPQHF

clone size: NA
V gene: TRBV12-3/TRBV12-4
J gene: TRBJ2-3
CDR3 protein: CASSVSGLADPTDTQYF

clone size: NA
V gene: TRBV24-1
J gene: TRBJ2-3
CDR3 protein: CATSDRKRDETDTQYF

clone size: many
V gene: TRBV12-3/TRBV12-4
J gene: TRBJ2-2
CDR3 protein: CASRLSSAGELFF

clone size: NA
V gene: TRBV20-1
J gene: TRBJ2-1
CDR3 protein: CSAASEGYYNEQFF

clone size: few
V gene: TRBV7-8
J gene: TRBJ1-1
CDR3 protein: CASSIHGGEAFF

clone size: few
V gene: TRBV12-3/TRBV12-4
J gene: TRBJ2-6
CDR3 protein: CASSSRTGLVLSGANVLTF

clone size: NA
V gene: TRBV12-3/TRBV12-4
J gene: TRBJ2-2
CDR3 protein: CASSLSLGVANTGELFF

clone size: few
V gene: TRBV12-3/TRBV12-4
J gene: TRBJ2-6
CDR3 protein: CASSFSRQGTLVANVLTF

clone size: few
V gene: TRBV6-2/TRBV6-3
J gene: TRBJ2-7
CDR3 protein: CASMGLPGPYEQYF

clone size: few
V gene: TRBV29-1
J gene: TRBJ2-1
CDR3 protein: CSVESETSGRRTQRYNEQFF

clone size: many
V gene: TRBV5-1
J gene: TRBJ2-2
CDR3 protein: CASSLAPTLAGYTGELFF

clone size: NA
V gene: TRBV30
J gene: TRBJ1-1
CDR3 protein: CAWSVKAGVRNTEAFF

clone size: few
V gene: TRBV7-6
J gene: TRBJ2-1
CDR3 protein: CASSLGLALPYNEQFF

clone size: NA
V gene: TRBV5-6
J gene: TRBJ1-2
CDR3 protein: CASSLAQGFYGYTF

clone size: many
V gene: TRBV20-1
J gene: TRBJ1-5
CDR3 protein: CSARDRRQGYSNQPQHF

clone size: NA
V gene: TRBV10-3
J gene: TRBJ2-1
CDR3 protein: CAISESSGGYNEQFF

clone size: NA
V gene: TRBV5-1
J gene: TRBJ2-2
CDR3 protein: CASSSGGPNTGELFF

clone size: NA
V gene: TRBV7-6
J gene: TRBJ1-2
CDR3 protein: CASSLATGGNGYTF

clone size: NA
V gene: TRBV7-9
J gene: TRBJ2-3
CDR3 protein: CASSPRAGQVSGTQYF

clone size: NA
V gene: TRBV27
J gene: TRBJ2-1
CDR3 protein: CASKEGFEQFF

clone size: NA
V gene: TRBV12-3/TRBV12-4
J gene: TRBJ2-1
CDR3 protein: CASGLAGPQDEQFF

clone size: NA
V gene: TRBV20-1
J gene: TRBJ2-7
CDR3 protein: CSVSPRAYEQYF

clone size: NA
V gene: TRBV18
J gene: TRBJ1-6
CDR3 protein: CASSPGQGSPLHF

clone size: few
V gene: TRBV4-3
J gene: TRBJ1-1
CDR3 protein: CASSQDEVGTEAFF

clone size: NA
V gene: TRBV19
J gene: TRBJ1-2
CDR3 protein: CASSTLYVDRSVYGYTF

clone size: few
V gene: TRBV29-1
J gene: TRBJ2-2
CDR3 protein: CSVHRTGQGTGELFF

clone size: NA
V gene: TRBV30
J gene: TRBJ2-2
CDR3 protein: CAWRGFTDTGELFF

clone size: NA
V gene: TRBV6-1
J gene: TRBJ2-7
CDR3 protein: CASRAWGINEQYF

clone size: NA
V gene: TRBV18
J gene: TRBJ2-3
CDR3 protein: CASSSRDRGPDTQYF

clone size: NA
V gene: TRBV5-1
J gene: TRBJ2-7
CDR3 protein: CASSLRSGAVYEQYF

clone size: few
V gene: TRBV5-1
J gene: TRBJ2-6
CDR3 protein: CASSPPGASSGANVLTF

clone size: few
V gene: TRBV7-9
J gene: TRBJ1-2
CDR3 protein: CASSLDAGSSGYTF

clone size: NA
V gene: TRBV6-5
J gene: TRBJ1-1
CDR3 protein: CASSYRGSEAFF

clone size: NA
V gene: TRBV2
J gene: TRBJ1-1
CDR3 protein: CASSERWSTEAFF

clone size: few
V gene: TRBV20-1
J gene: TRBJ1-6
CDR3 protein: CSAENTGSSYNSPLHF

clone size: NA
V gene: TRBV12-3/TRBV12-4
J gene: TRBJ1-1
CDR3 protein: CASSFLGGAAFF

clone size: few
V gene: TRBV11-2
J gene: TRBJ2-7
CDR3 protein: CASSLPGPATYEQYF

clone size: few
V gene: TRBV7-9
J gene: TRBJ2-5
CDR3 protein: CASSLGAGGKQETQYF

clone size: few
V gene: TRBV7-9
J gene: TRBJ2-1
CDR3 protein: CASGLAGVYNEQFF

clone size: NA
V gene: TRBV6-1
J gene: TRBJ2-1
CDR3 protein: CASSEVEGVDEQFF

clone size: few
V gene: TRBV6-5
J gene: TRBJ2-5
CDR3 protein: CASSYSARTSVEETQYF

clone size: NA
V gene: TRBV4-1
J gene: TRBJ2-1
CDR3 protein: CASSQPLINEQFF

clone size: many
V gene: TRBV20-1
J gene: TRBJ2-7
CDR3 protein: CSARDRSGVFYEQYF

clone size: few
V gene: TRBV12-3/TRBV12-4
J gene: TRBJ1-2
CDR3 protein: CASRGGPDYGYTF

clone size: NA
V gene: TRBV20-1
J gene: TRBJ2-1
CDR3 protein: CSGTRTSGGANEQFF

clone size: NA
V gene: TRBV5-1
J gene: TRBJ1-2
CDR3 protein: CASSFGTGDHTF